The clone carrying this T cell receptor beta chain was observed many times. Assembly of TCR beta libraries relied on iRepertoire HTBI primers together with Arm-PCR of CDR3 regions. MiXCR was run by TCRdb on the multiplex PCR reads, yielding one entry per CDR3 protein. Counted here are more than 450,000 distinct CDR3 sequences, 12% occurring once; the ten biggest clones make up roughly 8.9%. The data stem from a study of regulatory T cells in long-lasting Graves disease. The time point denotes: newly diagnosed GD, antithyroid drugs for less than 3 months. The TCR library was made from RNA that had been extracted from PBMCs in TRIzol. Per the germline V gene, CDR1 is MDHEN and CDR2 is SYDVKM. Trimming removed 2 bases from V and 0 bases from J; junction bases left unmatched: 5. The CDR3 has 16 amino acids. This sample was shared with a second study, whose subject was T cells in Graves' hyperthyroidism and ophthalmopathy.

The input for sequencing was peripheral blood mononuclear cells (PBMCs), taken at new diagnosis, from a patient treated with antithyroid drugs. This sequence was found in a woman in her twenties or thirties with Graves disease. The rearrangement joins TRBV28 to TRBJ2-5; 8 bases line up with TRBD2. The CDR3 region has the DNA TGTGCCAGCAGTTTAGAAGTCGGGAGGGACCAAGAGACCCAGTACTTC. Amino acid sequence: CASSLEVGRDQETQYF.